This TCR beta chain was identified during a study of T cells in Graves' hyperthyroidism and ophthalmopathy. Whole-study context: Specimen type is peripheral blood, collected at initial diagnosis prior to any treatment.

The CDR3 runs to 12 residues. V lost 0 bases and J lost 8, with 8 bases in between. Germline CDR1 and CDR2: MGHRA and YSYEKL. Findings of the study overall: Most expanded thyroid clonotypes above 0.001 also appeared in blood.

It was RNA transcripts that yielded the amplified TCR beta CDR3 regions. RT-PCR in the first round (using the HTBI primer set) targeted the TCR CDR3. A single record per CDR3 protein comes from TCRdb applying MiXCR to the multiplex PCR reads. The repertoire holds some 580,000 distinct CDR3 sequences, with roughly a sixth as singletons. In regard to this clonotype: Its antigen is not known.

The chain is built from TRBV4-1 and TRBJ2-7; weak D call: TRBD1 (5 bases). Material for sequencing was blood. The receptor was isolated from a woman in her forties with Graves' ophthalmopathy. DNA for the CDR3: TGCGCCAGCAGCCAAGACAGGGAAAAGCAGTACTTC. Amino acids: CASSQDREKQYF.